These 14 T cell receptor beta chains came from one sample sequenced in a study of T cell responses to AZD1222 COVID-19 vaccine. Method: immunoSEQ multiplex PCR; TCRdb's copy keeps in-frame clones and lacks some. In the table there are 55,000 to 75,000 clones, around nine tenths of which are singletons. The sample in question was peripheral blood, obtained on day 0 of AZD1222 vaccination. Every receptor here comes from an adult in good health.

This clone was found a few times. The chain uses TRBV23-1 and TRBJ2-3; 10 positions match TRBD2. TRBV23-1 is an open reading frame whose function is uncertain. This CDR3 has 16 residues. With V trimmed by 0 bases and J by 0 bases, 0 bases remained unmatched. The CDR3 protein is CASSQSTSGSTDTQYF. The CDR3 DNA reads as TGCGCCAGCAGTCAATCGACTAGCGGGAGCACAGATACGCAGTATTTT.

V usage is TRBV5-5 and J usage is TRBJ2-1; D remains ambiguous. Germline CDR1 is SGHKS and CDR2 is YYEKEE (reference sequence). CDR3 length: 11 residues. Trimming stripped 1 base from V and 10 bases from J, with 6 bases between. The CDR3 reads CASSLSLEQFF. CDR3 sequence (DNA): TGTGCCAGCAGCTTGAGTCTCGAGCAGTTCTTC.

This CDR3 reads CASSRTASTDTQYF. For the CDR3, the DNA is TGCGCCAGCAGCCGGACGGCTAGCACAGATACGCAGTATTTT. The gene calls are TRBV5-1 and TRBJ2-3; D call uncertain. The CDR3 totals 14 residues. Germline V CDR1 and CDR2: SGHRS, YFSETQ. The V and J ends lost 4 bases and 0 bases respectively, with 9 bases between them.

This clone showed up just once. The CDR3 DNA reads TGTGCCAGCAGCCAAGTTTACGGTGGAAACACTGAAGCTTTCTTT. This sequence encodes CASSQVYGGNTEAFF. The rearrangement uses TRBV14 and TRBJ1-1; D not certain. CDR3 length: 15 amino acids. V was clipped by 1 base and J by 2 bases, with 11 bases between them. Germline CDR1 is SGHDN and CDR2 is FVKESK.

The V and J genes are TRBV4-2 and TRBJ2-7; D not resolved. Germline V gene data show CDR1 as LGHNA and CDR2 as YNFKEQ. The CDR3 runs to 12 residues. V lost 1 base and J 6 bases, leaving 7 bases between the germline ends. In DNA form, the CDR3 reads TGTGCCAGCAGCCAAGGGCTGAGCGAGCAGTACTTC. Protein product: CASSQGLSEQYF.

This clone has a single count. The chain links TRBV4-3 to TRBJ2-3; TRBD1 aligns across 12 bases. V dropped 0 bases and J dropped 6; count of bases not matched to a gene: 4. Germline CDR1 is LGHNA and CDR2 is YSLEER. The CDR3 contains 16 residues. In DNA form, the CDR3 reads TGCGCCAGCAGCCAAGATAGGGGACAGGGGGCCGATACGCAGTATTTT. It codes for CASSQDRGQGADTQYF.

This rearrangement joins TRBV19 to TRBJ1-1; D call uncertain. Germline-derived CDR1 and CDR2 are LNHDA and SQIVND (reference sequence). This CDR3 has 16 residues. With 5 bases removed from V and 3 bases from J, the gap between germline ends came to 19 bases. CDR3 nucleotides: TGTGCCAGTAGTCTCGGACTCATCCTGCTGGACACTGAAGCTTTCTTT. It specifies CASSLGLILLDTEAFF.

The chain carries TRBV19 and TRBJ2-7; no definite D call. From germline, CDR1 is LNHDA and CDR2 SQIVND (reference sequence). The ends were cut back, 7 bases at V and 0 bases at J, with 16 bases in the middle. This CDR3 has 15 residues. The CDR3 is CASTPSRALSYEQYF. The CDR3 DNA follows: TGTGCCAGTACCCCAAGCCGAGCCCTCTCCTACGAGCAGTACTTC.

The chain combines TRBV4-2 with TRBJ1-5; D not resolved. CDR3 length: 17 amino acids. Germline assignment: CDR1 LGHNA and CDR2 YNFKEQ. The ends were cut back, 2 bases at V and 0 bases at J, with 14 bases in the middle. The chain's CDR3 is CASSQRVQSSSNQPQHF. The CDR3, as DNA: TGTGCCAGCAGCCAACGCGTTCAGTCGTCTAGCAATCAGCCCCAGCATTTT.

This rearrangement joins TRBV4-2 to TRBJ1-1, with D possibly TRBD1 on 5 matching bases. CDR3 length: 15 residues. V was clipped by 0 bases and J by 4 bases, with 12 bases between them. The V gene's germline CDR1 is LGHNA and CDR2 YNFKEQ. The CDR3 loop reads CASSQEYGGSTEAFF. CDR3 nucleotides: TGTGCCAGCAGCCAAGAATATGGGGGGTCCACTGAAGCTTTCTTT.

The V gene is TRBV28, the J gene TRBJ2-1; D uncertain. This CDR3 contains 14 residues. V lost 5 bases and J 6 bases, leaving 14 bases between the germline ends. Germline V gene lookup returns CDR1 MDHEN and CDR2 SYDVKM. The DNA of the CDR3 is TGTGCCAGCAGTCTACACGGGCATCTCAATGAGCAGTTCTTC. This gives the protein CASSLHGHLNEQFF.

The chain couples TRBV19 to TRBJ2-7; possibly TRBD2 for D (5 bases). There are 16 residues in the CDR3. V was pared by 5 bases and J by 0 bases, with 17 bases between. Per germline, CDR1 LNHDA and CDR2 SQIVND (reference sequence). The CDR3 here is CASSPTVSGLSYEQYF. CDR3 bases: TGTGCCAGTAGTCCCACTGTCAGCGGCCTCTCCTACGAGCAGTACTTC.

The gene calls are TRBV11-3 and TRBJ2-3; D remains unclear. The CDR3 has 13 amino acids. The germline V gene has CDR1 SGHNT and CDR2 YENEEA. V lost 6 bases, J lost 1 base, and 8 bases lay in between. The CDR3 sequence is CASSLHRTDTQYF. For the CDR3, the DNA is TGTGCCAGCAGTTTACACCGCACAGATACGCAGTATTTT.

The V and J genes are TRBV6-6 and TRBJ2-7; TRBD1 matches 8 bases. The CDR3 is 13 amino acids. Germline CDR1 is MNHNY and CDR2 is SVGAGI (reference sequence). V lost 5 bases, J lost 6 bases, and 6 bases stayed unmatched. The CDR3 nucleotides are TGTGCCAGCAGTGCCGGGACAGGAAGCGAGCAGTACTTC. It yields the protein CASSAGTGSEQYF.